This entry is about one T cell receptor beta chain. The data originate from a study of blood T cell repertoires in COVID-19. The wider study: Sites across the United States, Italy and Spain contributed samples from acute and convalescent COVID-19. PBMCs, B-cell-depleted T cells, or T cells provided the cDNA or gDNA that made up the material.

The trim removed 4 bases at V and 2 bases at J, leaving 9 bases unmatched. Germline CDR1 reads SGHDT; CDR2 reads YYEEEE. This CDR3 is built from 17 residues. Sequencing was performed with immunoSEQ multiplex PCR; in TCRdb, only in-frame clones are kept and a portion is missing. The table has around 620,000 clones, about 87% seen once. The TCR sequence derives from a woman under 30 with acute or convalescent COVID-19. The sample consisted of peripheral blood. The chain joins TRBV5-6 to TRBJ1-6; 7 nucleotides match TRBD1. The CDR3 reads CASSTYRGPTYNSPLHF. The CDR3 nucleotides are TGTGCCAGCAGCACTTACAGGGGCCCCACCTATAATTCACCCCTCCACTTT.